This is a list of T cell receptor beta chains from one sample in a study of T-cell reconstitution after alpha-beta-depleted transplantation in children. TCRdb passed the PCR reads through MiXCR, listing each CDR3 protein once. Of under 850,000 distinct CDR3 sequences in the sample, around 12% were seen once. This specimen was PBMCs, taken before TCRalphabeta/CD19-depleted stem cell transplant. These receptors came from a girl aged 2 to 9 with congenital amegakaryocytic thrombocytopenia, due to receive a stem cell transplant. CDR3s include the opening cysteine and the closing phenylalanine or tryptophan. The order of the fields is V gene, clone size, J gene, D gene, CDR3 DNA, CDR3 protein. The D gene is left open where the match is weak. The size entry is marked missing in some rows and otherwise reads once, few, many or a size class.

v_call: TRBV20-1
clone_size: many
j_call: TRBJ1-5
d_call: TRBD1
cdr3_nt: TGCAGTGCTACGGGACAGGTGATTAATCAGCCCCAGCATTTT
cdr3_aa: CSATGQVINQPQHF

v_call: TRBV20-1
clone_size: NA
j_call: TRBJ2-1
d_call: TRBD2
cdr3_nt: TGCAGTGCTAGTGGACTAGCCAAGGGCTCCTACAATGAGCAGTTCTTC
cdr3_aa: CSASGLAKGSYNEQFF

v_call: TRBV5-5
clone_size: few
j_call: TRBJ2-1
d_call: TRBD1
cdr3_nt: TGTGCCAGCAGCGGAGACCAGACAGGGTTCGTTGAGCAGTTCTTC
cdr3_aa: CASSGDQTGFVEQFF

v_call: TRBV4-1
clone_size: few
j_call: TRBJ2-7
d_call: NA
cdr3_nt: TGCGCCAGCAGCCAAGATAGGACAGACTACTACGAGCAGTACTTC
cdr3_aa: CASSQDRTDYYEQYF

v_call: TRBV2
clone_size: few
j_call: TRBJ1-5
d_call: NA
cdr3_nt: TGTGCCGGCCAAGGGGCCTTCGGGGGGCCCCAGCATTTT
cdr3_aa: CAGQGAFGGPQHF

v_call: TRBV29-1
clone_size: many
j_call: TRBJ2-3
d_call: TRBD2
cdr3_nt: TGCAGCTCAAGAATAGCGGGAGGGACAGATACGCAGTATTTT
cdr3_aa: CSSRIAGGTDTQYF

v_call: TRBV12-5
clone_size: many
j_call: TRBJ2-1
d_call: TRBD2
cdr3_nt: TGTGCTAGTGGTAAAGAGACTAGCGGGAGGAGGTACAATGAGCAGTTCTTC
cdr3_aa: CASGKETSGRRYNEQFF

v_call: TRBV5-1
clone_size: many
j_call: TRBJ1-1
d_call: NA
cdr3_nt: TGCGCCAGCAGCTTGTATCTCCGGACTGAAGCTTTCTTT
cdr3_aa: CASSLYLRTEAFF

v_call: TRBV14
clone_size: many
j_call: TRBJ2-1
d_call: TRBD2
cdr3_nt: TGTGCCAGCAGCCACCGGACTAGTCGTAACAATGAGCAGTTCTTC
cdr3_aa: CASSHRTSRNNEQFF

v_call: TRBV20-1
clone_size: many
j_call: TRBJ1-1
d_call: TRBD1
cdr3_nt: TGCAGTGCCACACAGGGGAGGTTCACTGAAGCTTTCTTT
cdr3_aa: CSATQGRFTEAFF

v_call: TRBV27
clone_size: few
j_call: TRBJ2-7
d_call: NA
cdr3_nt: TGTGCCAGCAGTTTAAGGGCCGGGCTCGAGCAGTACTTC
cdr3_aa: CASSLRAGLEQYF

v_call: TRBV5-1
clone_size: many
j_call: TRBJ2-5
d_call: TRBD2
cdr3_nt: TGCGCCAGCAGCTTGGCCCAGACTAGCGTTGAGACCCAGTACTTC
cdr3_aa: CASSLAQTSVETQYF

v_call: TRBV7-6
clone_size: NA
j_call: TRBJ2-1
d_call: TRBD2
cdr3_nt: TGTGCCAGCACCCTACATCCCCTAGCGGGAGTCTACAATGAGCAGTTCTTC
cdr3_aa: CASTLHPLAGVYNEQFF

v_call: TRBV5-1
clone_size: many
j_call: TRBJ2-1
d_call: TRBD2
cdr3_nt: TGCGCCAGCAGCGGAGGGAGCGGGAGCTCCTACAATGAGCAGTTCTTC
cdr3_aa: CASSGGSGSSYNEQFF

v_call: TRBV5-1
clone_size: many
j_call: TRBJ1-1
d_call: NA
cdr3_nt: TGCGCCAGCAGCTTGGAGCAGGGGACCACTGAAGCTTTCTTT
cdr3_aa: CASSLEQGTTEAFF

v_call: TRBV19
clone_size: NA
j_call: TRBJ2-7
d_call: NA
cdr3_nt: TGTGCCAGTAGTATCTGGGAGGAGAGCTCCTACGAGCAGTACTTC
cdr3_aa: CASSIWEESSYEQYF

v_call: TRBV20-1
clone_size: many
j_call: TRBJ2-1
d_call: NA
cdr3_nt: TGCAGTGCCAATGGGAGGCCGGGACAGAGCAATGAGCAGTTCTTC
cdr3_aa: CSANGRPGQSNEQFF

v_call: TRBV20-1
clone_size: NA
j_call: TRBJ1-2
d_call: NA
cdr3_nt: TGCAGTGCTAGGATCGGTAGGGATGGCTACACCTTC
cdr3_aa: CSARIGRDGYTF

v_call: TRBV2
clone_size: NA
j_call: TRBJ2-3
d_call: NA
cdr3_nt: TGTGCCAGCAGTGAAGGTCTTAGCGGTTACCGCACAGATACGCAGTATTTT
cdr3_aa: CASSEGLSGYRTDTQYF

v_call: TRBV29-1
clone_size: NA
j_call: TRBJ2-3
d_call: NA
cdr3_nt: TGCAGCGTTGACCCCCCCATGGGCAGGGCGACAGATACGCAGTATTTT
cdr3_aa: CSVDPPMGRATDTQYF

v_call: TRBV3-1
clone_size: few
j_call: TRBJ2-7
d_call: NA
cdr3_nt: TGTGCCAGCAGCCAATTTAAGCAGGGGACGCAGTACTTC
cdr3_aa: CASSQFKQGTQYF

v_call: TRBV4-1
clone_size: many
j_call: TRBJ2-3
d_call: NA
cdr3_nt: TGCGCCAGCAGCCCTGAAGGGAATACGCAGTATTTT
cdr3_aa: CASSPEGNTQYF

v_call: TRBV5-6
clone_size: many
j_call: TRBJ2-5
d_call: NA
cdr3_nt: TGTGCCAGCAGCTTGGAGGTACGGGGTGCCCGAGAGACCCAGTACTTC
cdr3_aa: CASSLEVRGARETQYF

v_call: TRBV5-1
clone_size: many
j_call: TRBJ2-2
d_call: TRBD2
cdr3_nt: TGCGCCAGCAGCTACACCGGACTAGCGGGAGGGAACACCGGGGAGCTGTTTTTT
cdr3_aa: CASSYTGLAGGNTGELFF

v_call: TRBV20-1
clone_size: NA
j_call: TRBJ2-7
d_call: TRBD1
cdr3_nt: TGCAGTGCTAGTATTTTGACAGGGAGATCCTACGAGCAGCACTTC
cdr3_aa: CSASILTGRSYEQHF

v_call: TRBV24-1
clone_size: few
j_call: TRBJ2-1
d_call: TRBD2
cdr3_nt: TGTGCCACCAGTGATCTAAAAGCGGGAGGGCCGTTCTTC
cdr3_aa: CATSDLKAGGPFF

v_call: TRBV6-5
clone_size: many
j_call: TRBJ2-7
d_call: NA
cdr3_nt: TGTGCCAGCAGTTTTTTGGTGACATCCGACGAGCAGTACTTC
cdr3_aa: CASSFLVTSDEQYF

v_call: TRBV5-5
clone_size: many
j_call: TRBJ2-3
d_call: NA
cdr3_nt: TGTGCCAGCAGCCTACCGACTAGCACAGATACGCAGTATTTT
cdr3_aa: CASSLPTSTDTQYF

v_call: TRBV7-8
clone_size: many
j_call: TRBJ2-3
d_call: TRBD2
cdr3_nt: TGTGCCAGCAGCTCTATAGCGGGCCGCCTGGATTTT
cdr3_aa: CASSSIAGRLDF

v_call: TRBV20-1
clone_size: NA
j_call: TRBJ2-2
d_call: NA
cdr3_nt: TGCAGTGCGGCTTTGGGCCTAACCGGGGAGCTGTTTTTT
cdr3_aa: CSAALGLTGELFF

v_call: TRBV12-3/TRBV12-4
clone_size: many
j_call: TRBJ2-1
d_call: TRBD2
cdr3_nt: TGTGCCAGCAGTTCCCGAGCGGGAGGGCCGGAGTATGAGCAGTTCTTC
cdr3_aa: CASSSRAGGPEYEQFF

v_call: TRBV18
clone_size: once
j_call: TRBJ2-2
d_call: NA
cdr3_nt: TGTGCCAGCTCACCACCCTGGGGAAACACCGGGGAGCTGTTTTTT
cdr3_aa: CASSPPWGNTGELFF

v_call: TRBV9
clone_size: many
j_call: TRBJ1-5
d_call: NA
cdr3_nt: TGTGCCAGCAGCCCCCAGGGTGGTCAGCCCCAGCATTTT
cdr3_aa: CASSPQGGQPQHF

v_call: TRBV5-4
clone_size: NA
j_call: TRBJ2-5
d_call: NA
cdr3_nt: TGTGCCCCCACGGACCAAGAGACCCAGTACTTC
cdr3_aa: CAPTDQETQYF

v_call: TRBV20-1
clone_size: NA
j_call: TRBJ2-3
d_call: NA
cdr3_nt: TGCAGTGCTAGTAACTCCGGCACAGATACGCAGTATTTT
cdr3_aa: CSASNSGTDTQYF

v_call: TRBV29-1
clone_size: many
j_call: TRBJ1-2
d_call: TRBD1
cdr3_nt: TGCAGCGTCGAGATGGGACAGAGAGGAAATGGCTACACCTTC
cdr3_aa: CSVEMGQRGNGYTF

v_call: TRBV5-5
clone_size: NA
j_call: TRBJ2-1
d_call: NA
cdr3_nt: TGTGCCAGCAGCCGGCGATCCGACAATGAGCAGTTCTTC
cdr3_aa: CASSRRSDNEQFF

v_call: TRBV29-1
clone_size: many
j_call: TRBJ2-1
d_call: TRBD2
cdr3_nt: TGCAGCGTCAACCTGAATAGCGGGGGATACAATGAGCAGTTCTTC
cdr3_aa: CSVNLNSGGYNEQFF

v_call: TRBV5-1
clone_size: many
j_call: TRBJ2-7
d_call: NA
cdr3_nt: TGCGCCAGCAGCTTGGGTGTTTCGGTCGGGATGTACGAGCAGTACTTC
cdr3_aa: CASSLGVSVGMYEQYF

v_call: TRBV20-1
clone_size: NA
j_call: TRBJ2-5
d_call: NA
cdr3_nt: TGCAGTGCTAGCCCCCGACGGGGGGAGACCCAGTACTTC
cdr3_aa: CSASPRRGETQYF

v_call: TRBV4-1
clone_size: few
j_call: TRBJ2-3
d_call: NA
cdr3_nt: TGCGCCAGCAGCGGCCTAGGGGGGGAATTCGGCACAGATACGCAGTATTTT
cdr3_aa: CASSGLGGEFGTDTQYF

v_call: TRBV7-2
clone_size: NA
j_call: TRBJ2-1
d_call: NA
cdr3_nt: TGTGCCAGCACCCACCGCGGTTTCTACAATGAGCAGTTCTTC
cdr3_aa: CASTHRGFYNEQFF

v_call: TRBV4-1
clone_size: NA
j_call: TRBJ1-5
d_call: TRBD1
cdr3_nt: TGCGCCAGCAGCCAAGGGACAGGGATTTTCAATCAGCCCCAGCATTTT
cdr3_aa: CASSQGTGIFNQPQHF

v_call: TRBV12-3/TRBV12-4
clone_size: many
j_call: TRBJ1-1
d_call: NA
cdr3_nt: TGTGCCAGCAGTTTAGAGGTCCCGGGGACTGAAGCTTTCTTT
cdr3_aa: CASSLEVPGTEAFF

v_call: TRBV10-3
clone_size: NA
j_call: TRBJ2-1
d_call: TRBD2
cdr3_nt: TGTGCCATCAGTGAACCCCTAGCGGGAGGGTTCGATGAGCAGTTCTTC
cdr3_aa: CAISEPLAGGFDEQFF

v_call: TRBV12-3/TRBV12-4
clone_size: few
j_call: TRBJ1-5
d_call: TRBD1
cdr3_nt: TGTGCCAGCAGTTCTACAGGGGTTGTACAGCCCCAGCATTTT
cdr3_aa: CASSSTGVVQPQHF

v_call: TRBV20-1
clone_size: NA
j_call: TRBJ2-5
d_call: NA
cdr3_nt: TGCAGTGCTAGAGTTCCCAGGAGGGAGACCCAGTACTTC
cdr3_aa: CSARVPRRETQYF

v_call: TRBV5-1
clone_size: many
j_call: TRBJ1-3
d_call: NA
cdr3_nt: TGCGCCAGCAGCTTGGGGTCAAACTCTGGAAACACCATATATTTT
cdr3_aa: CASSLGSNSGNTIYF

v_call: TRBV4-1
clone_size: NA
j_call: TRBJ1-1
d_call: TRBD1
cdr3_nt: TGCGCCAGCAGCCAAGGAGCCGGGACAGGGGGCACGGACACTGAAGCTTTCTTT
cdr3_aa: CASSQGAGTGGTDTEAFF